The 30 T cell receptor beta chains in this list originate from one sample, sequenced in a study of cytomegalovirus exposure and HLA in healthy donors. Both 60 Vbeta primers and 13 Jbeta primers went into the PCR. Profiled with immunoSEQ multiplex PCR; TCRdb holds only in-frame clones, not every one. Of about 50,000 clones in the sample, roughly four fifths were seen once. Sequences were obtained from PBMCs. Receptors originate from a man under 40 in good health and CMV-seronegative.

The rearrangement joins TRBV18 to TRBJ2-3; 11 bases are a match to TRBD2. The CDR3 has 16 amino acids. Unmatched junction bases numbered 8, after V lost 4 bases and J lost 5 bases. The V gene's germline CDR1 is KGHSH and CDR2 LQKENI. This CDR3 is CASSLQGLAERDTQYF. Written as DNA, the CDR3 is TGTGCCAGCTCACTTCAGGGACTAGCGGAAAGAGATACGCAGTATTTT. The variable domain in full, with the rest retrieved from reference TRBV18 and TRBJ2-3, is NAGVMQNPRHLVRRRGQEARLRCSPMKGHSHVYWYRQLPEEGLKFMVYLQKENIIDESGMPKERFSAEFPKEGPSILRIQQVVRGDSAAYFCASSLQGLAERDTQYFGPGTRLTVL.

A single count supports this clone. The CDR3 coding sequence is TGTGCCAGCAGTGATACAGCCTCCAATCAGCCCCAGCATTTT. Translated: CASSDTASNQPQHF. The chain couples TRBV2 to TRBJ1-5; D is undetermined. Germline loops: CDR1 SNHLY, CDR2 FYNNEI. The CDR3 covers 14 residues. Trimming shortened V by 3 bases and J by 3 bases, and 9 bases separated the two germline ends.

CDR3 coding DNA: TGTGCCAGCAGTGGGGCCGGGACAGGGAACACTGAAGCTTTCTTT. Its protein is CASSGAGTGNTEAFF. The chain uses TRBV25-1 and TRBJ1-1; 8 positions agree with TRBD1. CDR3 size: 15 residues. V was pared by 4 bases and J by 1 base, with 5 bases of the junction left unmatched. Germline assignment: CDR1 MGHDK and CDR2 SYGVNS. The entire variable domain, with the rest obtained from reference TRBV25-1 and TRBJ1-1, is as follows: EADIYQTPRYLVIGTGKKITLECSQTMGHDKMYWYQQDPGMELHLIHYSYGVNSTEKGDLSSESTVSRIRTEHFPLTLESARPSHTSQYLCASSGAGTGNTEAFFGQGTRLTVV.

The CDR3 protein is CASSIDRTSGRGNEQFF. CDR3 sequence (DNA): TGTGCCAGTAGTATAGATCGGACTAGCGGGAGGGGCAATGAGCAGTTCTTC. The gene calls are TRBV19 and TRBJ2-1, with 15 bases aligning to TRBD2. CDR1 and CDR2 (germline): LNHDA, SQIVND (reference sequence). The CDR3 is 17 residues long. Trimming cost V 0 bases and J 6 bases; bases outside gene matches: 3.

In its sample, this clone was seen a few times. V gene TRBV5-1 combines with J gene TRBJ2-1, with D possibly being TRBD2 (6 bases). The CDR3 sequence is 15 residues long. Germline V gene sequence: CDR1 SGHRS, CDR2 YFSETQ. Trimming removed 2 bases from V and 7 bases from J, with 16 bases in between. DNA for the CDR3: TGCGCCAGCAGCTTAGGCGGGATCAGGGAGAATGAGCAGTTCTTC. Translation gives CASSLGGIRENEQFF.

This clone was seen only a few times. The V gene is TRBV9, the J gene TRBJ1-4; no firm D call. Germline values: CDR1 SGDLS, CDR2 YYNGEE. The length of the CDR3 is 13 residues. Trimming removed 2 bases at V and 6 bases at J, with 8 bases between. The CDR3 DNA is TGTGCCAGCAGCGTCAGGCCCTATGAAAAACTGTTTTTT. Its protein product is CASSVRPYEKLFF.

The CDR3 DNA is TGTGCCAGCAGCTACGGGACAGGGGCTGAAGATACGCAGTATTTT. It yields the protein CASSYGTGAEDTQYF. The V call is TRBV4-2, the J call TRBJ2-3; 10 positions match TRBD1. This CDR3 is built from 15 residues. Germline V gives CDR1 LGHNA, CDR2 YNFKEQ. V dropped 5 bases and J dropped 5; count of bases not matched to a gene: 7.

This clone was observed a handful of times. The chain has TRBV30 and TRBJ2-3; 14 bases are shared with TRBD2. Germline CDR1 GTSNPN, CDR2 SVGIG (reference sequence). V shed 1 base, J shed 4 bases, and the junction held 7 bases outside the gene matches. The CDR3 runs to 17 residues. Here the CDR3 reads CAWSGGTSGSRADTQYF. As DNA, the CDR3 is TGTGCCTGGAGTGGGGGGACTAGCGGGAGTAGGGCAGATACGCAGTATTTT.

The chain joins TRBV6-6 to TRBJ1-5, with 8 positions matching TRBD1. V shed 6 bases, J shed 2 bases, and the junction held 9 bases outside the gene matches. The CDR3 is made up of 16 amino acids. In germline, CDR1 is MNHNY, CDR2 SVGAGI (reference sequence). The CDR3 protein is CASSLGQGGGNQPQHF. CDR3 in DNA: TGTGCCAGCAGCCTCGGACAGGGTGGCGGCAATCAGCCCCAGCATTTT.

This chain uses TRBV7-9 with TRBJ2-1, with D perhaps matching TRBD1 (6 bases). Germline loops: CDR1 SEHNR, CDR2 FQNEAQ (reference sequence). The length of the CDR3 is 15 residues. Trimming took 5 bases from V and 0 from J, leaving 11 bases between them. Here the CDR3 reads CASSVIQGSYNEQFF. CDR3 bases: TGTGCCAGCAGCGTCATACAGGGCTCCTACAATGAGCAGTTCTTC.

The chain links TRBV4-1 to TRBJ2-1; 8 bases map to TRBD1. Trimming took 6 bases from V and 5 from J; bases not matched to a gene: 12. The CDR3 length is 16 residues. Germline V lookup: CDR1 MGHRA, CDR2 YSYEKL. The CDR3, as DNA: TGCGCCAGCAGGCCTCAACCGGGACAGGTACACAATGAGCAGTTCTTC. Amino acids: CASRPQPGQVHNEQFF.

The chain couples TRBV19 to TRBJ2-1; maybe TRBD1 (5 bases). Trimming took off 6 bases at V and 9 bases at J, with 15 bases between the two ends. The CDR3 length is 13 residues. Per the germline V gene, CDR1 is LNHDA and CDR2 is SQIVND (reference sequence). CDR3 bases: TGTGCCAGTAGCCCAGGGTCTATCGGTGAGCAGTTCTTC. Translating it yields CASSPGSIGEQFF.

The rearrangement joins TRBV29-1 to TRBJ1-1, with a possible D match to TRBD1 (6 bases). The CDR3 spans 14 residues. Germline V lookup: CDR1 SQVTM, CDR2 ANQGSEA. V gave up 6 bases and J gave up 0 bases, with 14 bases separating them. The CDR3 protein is CSVQYRDMNTEAFF. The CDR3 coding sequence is TGCAGCGTCCAATACAGGGACATGAACACTGAAGCTTTCTTT.

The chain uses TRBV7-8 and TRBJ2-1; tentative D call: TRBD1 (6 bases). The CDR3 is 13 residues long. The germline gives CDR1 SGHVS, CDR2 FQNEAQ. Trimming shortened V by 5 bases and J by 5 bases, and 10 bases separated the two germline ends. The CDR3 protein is CASSTGQNNEQFF. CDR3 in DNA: TGTGCCAGCAGCACCGGACAGAACAATGAGCAGTTCTTC.

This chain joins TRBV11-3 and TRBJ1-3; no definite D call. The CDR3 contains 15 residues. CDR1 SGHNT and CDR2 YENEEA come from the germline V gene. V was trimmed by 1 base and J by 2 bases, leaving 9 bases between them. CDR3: CASSLGGATGNTIYF. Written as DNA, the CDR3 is TGTGCCAGCAGCTTAGGTGGAGCAACTGGAAACACCATATATTTT.

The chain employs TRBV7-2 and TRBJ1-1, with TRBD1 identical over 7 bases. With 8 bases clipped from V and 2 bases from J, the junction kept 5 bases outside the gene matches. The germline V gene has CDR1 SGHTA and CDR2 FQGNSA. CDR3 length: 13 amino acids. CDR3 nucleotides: TGTGCCAGCGGGACAGCTCTAAACACTGAAGCTTTCTTT. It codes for CASGTALNTEAFF.

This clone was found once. CDR3: CASSYSGGHQETQYF. The DNA for the CDR3 is TGTGCCAGCAGTTACTCGGGGGGACACCAAGAGACCCAGTACTTC. The chain links TRBV6-5 to TRBJ2-5; D is perhaps TRBD2 (6 bases). Between the trimmed V and J ends, which lost 0 bases and 0 bases, there was a span of 8 bases. CDR1 and CDR2 from the germline V gene are MNHEY and SVGAGI. The CDR3 sequence is 15 residues long.

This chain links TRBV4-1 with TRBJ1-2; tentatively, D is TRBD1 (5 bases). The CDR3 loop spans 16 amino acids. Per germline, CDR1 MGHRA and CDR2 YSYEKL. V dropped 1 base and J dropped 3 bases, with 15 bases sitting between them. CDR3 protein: CASSQGDVRGDYGYTF. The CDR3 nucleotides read TGCGCCAGCAGCCAAGGAGACGTTCGGGGGGACTATGGCTACACCTTC.

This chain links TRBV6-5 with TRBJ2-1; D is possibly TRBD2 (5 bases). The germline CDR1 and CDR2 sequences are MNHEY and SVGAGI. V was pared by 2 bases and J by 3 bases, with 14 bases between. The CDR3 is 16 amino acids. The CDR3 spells CASSYKGFEGYNEQFF. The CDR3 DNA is TGTGCCAGCAGTTACAAGGGATTTGAGGGCTACAATGAGCAGTTCTTC.

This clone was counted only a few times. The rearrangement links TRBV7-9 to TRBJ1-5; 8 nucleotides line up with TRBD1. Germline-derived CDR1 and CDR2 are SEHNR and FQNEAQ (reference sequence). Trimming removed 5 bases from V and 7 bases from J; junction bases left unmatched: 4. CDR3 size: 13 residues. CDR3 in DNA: TGTGCCAGCAGCGCGACAGGGGCACAGCCCCAGCATTTT. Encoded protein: CASSATGAQPQHF. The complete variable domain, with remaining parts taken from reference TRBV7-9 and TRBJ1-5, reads DTGVSQNPRHKITKRGQNVTFRCDPISEHNRLYWYRQTLGQGPEFLTYFQNEAQLEKSRLLSDRFSAERPKGSFSTLEIQRTEQGDSAMYLCASSATGAQPQHFGDGTRLSIL.

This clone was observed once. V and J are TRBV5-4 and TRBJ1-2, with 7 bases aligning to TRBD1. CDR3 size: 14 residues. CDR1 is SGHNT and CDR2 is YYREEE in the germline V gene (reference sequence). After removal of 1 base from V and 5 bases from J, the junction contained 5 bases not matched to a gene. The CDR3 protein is CASSLRQGFYGYTF. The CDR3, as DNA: TGTGCCAGCAGCTTGCGACAGGGCTTTTATGGCTACACCTTC. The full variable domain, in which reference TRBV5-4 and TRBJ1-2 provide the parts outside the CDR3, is ETGVTQSPTHLIKTRGQQVTLRCSSQSGHNTVSWYQQALGQGPQFIFQYYREEENGRGNFPPRFSGLQFPNYSSELNVNALELDDSALYLCASSLRQGFYGYTFGSGTRLTVV.

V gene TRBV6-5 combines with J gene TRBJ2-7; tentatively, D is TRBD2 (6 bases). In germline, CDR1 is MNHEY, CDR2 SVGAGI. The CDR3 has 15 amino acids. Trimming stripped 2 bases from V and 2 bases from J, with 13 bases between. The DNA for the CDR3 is TGTGCCAGCAGTTACGAGGAGGGAGCCGCCTACGAGCAGTACTTC. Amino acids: CASSYEEGAAYEQYF.

This CDR3 reads CASVTGSSGSGEQFF. The DNA for the CDR3 is TGTGCCAGCGTGACGGGGTCTAGCGGGAGTGGAGAGCAGTTCTTC. V gene TRBV28 combines with J gene TRBJ2-1, with TRBD2 identical over 10 bases. Trimming at V came to 8 bases and at J to 10 bases, leaving 14 bases not matched to a gene. Germline CDR1 and CDR2: MDHEN and SYDVKM. This CDR3 spans 15 amino acids.

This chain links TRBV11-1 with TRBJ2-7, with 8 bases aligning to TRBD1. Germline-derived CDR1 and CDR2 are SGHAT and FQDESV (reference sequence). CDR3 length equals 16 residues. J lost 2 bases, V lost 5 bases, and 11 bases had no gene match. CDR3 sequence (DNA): TGTGCCAGCAGCCCCCTCCGCGGACAGGGCCCCTACGAGCAGTACTTC. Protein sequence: CASSPLRGQGPYEQYF.

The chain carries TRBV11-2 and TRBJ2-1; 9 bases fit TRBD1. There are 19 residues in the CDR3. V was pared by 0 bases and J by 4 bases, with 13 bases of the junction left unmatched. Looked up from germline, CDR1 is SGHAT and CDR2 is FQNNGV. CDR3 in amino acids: CASSLDNRKQGAKYNEQFF. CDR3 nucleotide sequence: TGTGCCAGCAGCTTAGACAACCGGAAACAGGGGGCAAAGTACAATGAGCAGTTCTTC.

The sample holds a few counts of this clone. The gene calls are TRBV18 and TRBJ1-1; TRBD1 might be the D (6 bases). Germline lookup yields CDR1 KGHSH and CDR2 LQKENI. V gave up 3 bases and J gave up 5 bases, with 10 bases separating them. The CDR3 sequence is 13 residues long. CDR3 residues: CASSPQGRTEAFF. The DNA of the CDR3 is TGTGCCAGCTCACCGCAGGGGAGAACTGAAGCTTTCTTT.

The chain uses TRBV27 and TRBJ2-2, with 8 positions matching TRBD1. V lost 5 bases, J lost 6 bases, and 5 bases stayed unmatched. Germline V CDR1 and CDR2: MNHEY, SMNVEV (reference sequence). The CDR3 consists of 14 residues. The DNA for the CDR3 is TGTGCCAGCAGTCCTGGGGACAGGTCCGGGGAGCTGTTTTTT. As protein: CASSPGDRSGELFF.

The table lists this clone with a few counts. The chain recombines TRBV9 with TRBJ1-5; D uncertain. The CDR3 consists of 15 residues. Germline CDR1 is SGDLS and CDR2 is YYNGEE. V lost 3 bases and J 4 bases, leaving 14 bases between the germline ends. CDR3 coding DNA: TGTGCCAGCAGCGCCACAGCCCTCCAGAATCAGCCCCAGCATTTT. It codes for CASSATALQNQPQHF.

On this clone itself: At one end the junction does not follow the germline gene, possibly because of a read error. CDR3 residues: CASSEEGDRGLGKYF. The CDR3 DNA sequence: TGTGCCAGCAGCGAAGAAGGGGACAGGGGCCTCGGAAAGTACTTC. V is TRBV14 and J is TRBJ2-7; 10 bases line up with TRBD1. This CDR3 is built from 15 residues. CDR1 is SGHDN, CDR2 FVKESK, per germline.

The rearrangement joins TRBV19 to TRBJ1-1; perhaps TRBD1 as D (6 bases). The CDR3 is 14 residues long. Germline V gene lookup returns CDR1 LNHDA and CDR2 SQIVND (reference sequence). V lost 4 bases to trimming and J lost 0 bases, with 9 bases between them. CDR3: CASSRSGVNTEAFF. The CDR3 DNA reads TGTGCCAGTAGTAGGTCAGGGGTGAACACTGAAGCTTTCTTT.